This paragraph reports one T cell receptor beta chain. Its antigen remains undetermined. It has no much larger one-base neighbor in the sample; base qualities were not kept. These data come from a study of coeliac disease (dated by TCRdb to 2021 to 2024). In the study overall: Coeliac patients were classed as newly diagnosed active disease, refractory coeliac disease type I, or disease controlled by a gluten-free diet. Because high-resolution HLA typing was not available, biased TRBV7-2 usage was queried as a proof of principle. Next-generation sequencing of rearranged TRB and TRG CDR3 regions was used on small intestinal lymphocyte fractions taken from coeliac and non-coeliac patients. The goal was to describe the TR repertoires of small intestinal T cells in active coeliac disease, in refractory type I coeliac disease, and in coeliac disease treated with a gluten-free diet. A total of approximately 30 patients took part in the full study: around 22 had serologically confirmed coeliac disease and 8 were controls with non-small intestinal disorders. TRB sequencing worked for samples from fewer than 35 subjects, and these included about 22 paired bulk unsorted intraepithelial and lamina propria cell samples. Summary of the overall study and its limitations: Published gliadin-specific TRB sequences were found in about 45% of the 18 coeliac lamina propria samples but in only 1 of 6 controls. TRB and TRG repertoires of active coeliac intraepithelial and lamina propria samples showed lower clonality than controls, suggesting recruitment of diverse T cells. Cross-contamination between compartments was possible, because separating intraepithelial cells from lamina propria cells did not produce high-purity fractions. TRB repertoires were largely private; most amino acid sequences were unique to one sample, and V-gene usage did not differ significantly by disease group. The authors considered the approach unsuitable for unbiased detection of gliadin-specific T cells, which are scarce and rarely shared between patients.

Cells were frozen in aliquots of over 400,000 in DMSO/FBS in liquid nitrogen, and a single aliquot from each fraction was used for sequencing. Every one of the 30 study patients had an endoscopy and a small intestinal biopsy. Once intraepithelial cells had been isolated, the leftover biopsy tissue was digested with collagenase to release lamina propria cells. The Qiagen DNeasy blood extraction kit was used to extract genomic DNA from the frozen unsorted cell fractions. Clipping removes 1 base from V and 1 base from J, with 3 as the unmatched junction base count. Inclusive of the bounding cysteine and phenylalanine, the CDR3 is 16 residues long. The kept DNA is CDR3 alone, 48 bases in frame from the first base. CDR1 and CDR2 were assigned from the germline V gene as MNHEY and SVGAGI. Libraries came from the immunoSEQ multiplex PCR assay. The TR loci underwent multiplexed PCR amplification, with J gene segments targeted by reverse primers and V gene segments targeted by forward primers. The Illumina HiSeq System was used to sequence the amplified CDR3 regions. In the original analysis: A nearest-neighbour algorithm merged closely related reads to remove PCR and sequencing errors and collapse data into unique sequences. Each repertoire was summarised by clonality and by T cell density, with T cell density defined as TR molecules per amount of genomic DNA input. Public TRs were defined as CDR3 amino acid sequences in at least 80% of unsorted samples, then tested for differential abundance between coeliac and control samples. Every lamina propria sample was searched for matches to a list of some 220 published gliadin-specific TRB sequences. Differences in clonality and density between disease groups were tested by Kruskal-Wallis tests, followed by Dunn post-tests. What TCRdb holds here is the immuneACCESS table cut down to in-frame rearrangements. Part of the clones is not present; checked against another copy, under half of the missing clones reflect an unresolved V gene, and the others are unexplained. Clone size and the V and J calls come from that table; the DNA yielded D and trimming. The sample profile shows approximately 7,000 clones; 62% of them were found once. The ten largest clonotypes hold approximately 20% of the sample.

This TCR came from a man in his 60s with celiac disease on a gluten-free diet. The V and J segments used are TRBV6-5 and TRBJ2-3, with 9 bases in between that match TRBD1. Sequenced material: lymphocytes from the gut lamina propria. The meaning of the sample's cell subset or site label: lamina propria cell (LPC) fraction of small intestinal biopsy. The base sequence is TGTGCCAGCAGTTACTTGGGACAGGGTCGCACAGATACGCAGTATTTT. It specifies CASSYLGQGRTDTQYF.